This is a list of T cell receptor beta chains from one sample in a study of HIV-infected patients and healthy controls. MiXCR was run by TCRdb on the 5' RACE reads, yielding one entry per CDR3 protein. The sample has around 20,000 distinct CDR3 sequences; approximately 18% are singletons. Sequencing was carried out using CD8+ T cells from blood. These TCRs come from a human donor in good health. The CDR3 runs from the conserved cysteine through the conserved F or W. A D gene is named only where the DNA matches it firmly. Clone size appears in some rows only: once, few, many, or a class for an expanded clone.

d_call | j_call | clone_size | v_call | cdr3_aa | cdr3_nt
- | TRBJ1-1 | many | TRBV29-1 | CSVLAGLNTEAFF | TGCAGCGTCCTGGCAGGACTGAACACTGAAGCTTTCTTT
- | TRBJ2-3 | few | TRBV3-1 | CASSQTGTDPMGTQYF | TGTGCCAGCAGCCAAACCGGGACTGATCCGATGGGGACGCAGTATTTT
- | TRBJ2-3 | - | TRBV12-3/TRBV12-4 | CASSLGLAEITDTQYF | TGTGCCAGCAGTTTAGGGCTAGCCGAAATCACAGATACGCAGTATTTT
TRBD2 | TRBJ2-3 | many | TRBV29-1 | CSVEAASGIGVYF | TGCAGCGTTGAAGCGGCTAGCGGGATTGGGGTATATTTT
TRBD2 | TRBJ2-1 | - | TRBV12-3/TRBV12-4 | CASSRSSGRENNEQFF | TGTGCCAGCAGCAGGAGTAGCGGGAGGGAAAACAATGAGCAGTTCTTC
- | TRBJ2-3 | - | TRBV4-3 | CASSQYRASTDTQYF | TGCGCCAGCAGCCAATACAGGGCTAGCACAGATACGCAGTATTTT
TRBD2 | TRBJ2-1 | - | TRBV18 | CASSPRTSGSNSYNEQFF | TGTGCCAGCTCACCGAGGACTAGCGGGAGCAATTCCTACAATGAGCAGTTCTTC
TRBD1 | TRBJ1-3 | many | TRBV25-1 | CASSQDRGPGNTIYF | TGTGCCAGCAGCCAAGACAGGGGGCCAGGAAACACCATATATTTT
- | TRBJ2-3 | many | TRBV6-2/TRBV6-3 | CASALEGRGTDTQYF | TGTGCCAGCGCACTCGAGGGTCGGGGCACAGATACGCAGTATTTT
TRBD1 | TRBJ1-1 | many | TRBV2 | CASSVWTGENTEAFF | TGTGCCAGCAGTGTTTGGACAGGGGAGAACACTGAAGCTTTCTTT
TRBD2 | TRBJ2-1 | few | TRBV4-1 | CASSQVSAGSSYNEQFF | TGCGCCAGCAGCCAAGTGTCAGCGGGAAGCTCCTACAATGAGCAGTTCTTC
- | TRBJ1-2 | few | TRBV29-1 | CSVYLTVTGFYGYTF | TGCAGCGTTTACCTGACAGTTACAGGGTTCTATGGCTACACCTTC
- | TRBJ1-5 | many | TRBV19 | CASSIGQLNQPQHF | TGTGCCAGTAGTATAGGACAGCTCAATCAGCCCCAGCATTTT
- | TRBJ2-1 | - | TRBV14 | CASSPMGGDYNEQFF | TGTGCCAGCAGCCCCATGGGGGGCGACTACAATGAGCAGTTCTTC
- | TRBJ2-5 | - | TRBV4-1 | CASSQDGRKYQETQYF | TGCGCCAGCAGCCAAGATGGACGGAAGTACCAAGAGACCCAGTACTTC
- | TRBJ1-5 | few | TRBV20-1 | CSAGDTGQFNQPQHF | TGCAGTGCTGGAGACACAGGACAGTTTAATCAGCCCCAGCATTTT
TRBD1 | TRBJ2-3 | few | TRBV7-9 | CASSLGQGVLTDTQYF | TGTGCCAGCAGCTTAGGACAGGGCGTCCTCACAGATACGCAGTATTTT
TRBD2 | TRBJ2-5 | many | TRBV4-1 | CASRTELAGGQETQYF | TGCGCCAGCAGGACCGAGTTAGCGGGAGGGCAAGAGACCCAGTACTTC
- | TRBJ2-1 | - | TRBV29-1 | CSVDLVNEQFF | TGCAGCGTTGATTTGGTCAATGAGCAGTTCTTC
TRBD1 | TRBJ2-6 | few | TRBV12-3/TRBV12-4 | CASSFLNPGTVPPSGANVLTF | TGTGCCAGCAGTTTCCTCAACCCTGGGACAGTTCCCCCTTCTGGGGCCAACGTCCTGACTTTC
- | TRBJ1-1 | few | TRBV7-2 | CASRDGWGTNTEAFF | TGTGCCAGCAGGGACGGTTGGGGGACAAACACTGAAGCTTTCTTT
- | TRBJ2-7 | many | TRBV4-1 | CASSPGNLGGNEQYF | TGCGCCAGCAGCCCCGGCAATCTAGGAGGTAACGAGCAGTACTTC
- | TRBJ2-7 | few | TRBV11-2 | CASSLAEMSSYEQYF | TGTGCCAGCAGTTTAGCGGAAATGAGCTCCTACGAGCAGTACTTC
- | TRBJ1-2 | few | TRBV29-1 | CSVWQGGNYGYTF | TGCAGCGTTTGGCAGGGTGGAAACTATGGCTACACCTTC
- | TRBJ2-3 | many | TRBV29-1 | CSVEDRQAASTDTQYF | TGCAGCGTTGAAGATCGACAGGCAGCTAGCACAGATACGCAGTATTTT
- | TRBJ1-1 | - | TRBV11-2 | CASSLAPGHTEAFF | TGTGCCAGCAGCTTAGCTCCAGGGCACACTGAAGCTTTCTTT
- | TRBJ1-1 | - | TRBV19 | CASSTGTNTEAFF | TGTGCCAGTAGTACCGGGACGAACACTGAAGCTTTCTTT
- | TRBJ2-7 | many | TRBV7-9 | CASSLPSSYEQYF | TGTGCCAGCAGCCTGCCGAGCTCCTACGAGCAGTACTTC
- | TRBJ2-1 | few | TRBV28 | CASSTQAVNEQFF | TGTGCCAGCAGTACCCAAGCTGTGAATGAGCAGTTCTTC
- | TRBJ2-1 | - | TRBV6-6 | CASSYSQGTYNEQFF | TGTGCCAGCAGTTACTCCCAGGGCACCTACAATGAGCAGTTCTTC
TRBD1 | TRBJ1-2 | - | TRBV20-1 | CSARTGIYGYTF | TGCAGTGCTAGGACAGGGATCTATGGCTACACCTTC
- | TRBJ2-2 | many | TRBV24-1 | CATTPGDRNTGELFF | TGTGCCACCACTCCCGGGGATAGGAACACCGGGGAGCTGTTTTTT
- | TRBJ2-7 | many | TRBV12-3/TRBV12-4 | CASSLGVGNEQYF | TGTGCCAGCAGTTTAGGTGTAGGTAACGAGCAGTACTTC
- | TRBJ2-7 | few | TRBV7-9 | CASSRTESSYEQYF | TGTGCCAGCAGTCGGACAGAGAGCTCCTACGAGCAGTACTTC
TRBD1 | TRBJ2-7 | - | TRBV10-3 | CAIKGTGGDEQYF | TGTGCCATCAAGGGCACAGGGGGCGACGAGCAGTACTTC
- | TRBJ2-1 | few | TRBV21-1 | CASSREIKGDRTYNEQFF | TGTGCCAGCAGCAGGGAGATTAAAGGGGACAGAACCTACAATGAGCAGTTCTTC
- | TRBJ1-5 | - | TRBV19 | CASSTQGPGGDQPQHF | TGTGCCAGTAGTACTCAGGGGCCCGGAGGCGATCAGCCCCAGCATTTT
- | TRBJ1-2 | - | TRBV29-1 | CSVDPRGGYGYTF | TGCAGCGTTGACCCGAGGGGCGGCTATGGCTACACCTTC
- | TRBJ1-5 | - | TRBV4-1 | CASSQDRQGSQPQHF | TGCGCCAGCAGCCAAGATAGGCAGGGGAGTCAGCCCCAGCATTTT
- | TRBJ1-1 | - | TRBV19 | CASFMGTEAFF | TGTGCCAGTTTCATGGGCACTGAAGCTTTCTTT
TRBD1 | TRBJ2-1 | medium-sized | TRBV29-1 | CSVLWGQGRIIEQFF | TGCAGCGTTCTGTGGGGACAGGGGAGGATAATTGAGCAGTTCTTC
TRBD1 | TRBJ2-1 | many | TRBV7-9 | CASSSGTGLNEQFF | TGTGCCAGCAGCTCCGGGACAGGGCTCAATGAGCAGTTCTTC
- | TRBJ2-1 | few | TRBV5-6 | CASSTGQLQFF | TGTGCCAGCAGCACCGGACAGCTCCAGTTCTTC
TRBD1 | TRBJ1-5 | - | TRBV4-1 | CASSPLQGDGNQPQHF | TGCGCCAGCAGCCCTCTACAGGGGGACGGCAATCAGCCCCAGCATTTT